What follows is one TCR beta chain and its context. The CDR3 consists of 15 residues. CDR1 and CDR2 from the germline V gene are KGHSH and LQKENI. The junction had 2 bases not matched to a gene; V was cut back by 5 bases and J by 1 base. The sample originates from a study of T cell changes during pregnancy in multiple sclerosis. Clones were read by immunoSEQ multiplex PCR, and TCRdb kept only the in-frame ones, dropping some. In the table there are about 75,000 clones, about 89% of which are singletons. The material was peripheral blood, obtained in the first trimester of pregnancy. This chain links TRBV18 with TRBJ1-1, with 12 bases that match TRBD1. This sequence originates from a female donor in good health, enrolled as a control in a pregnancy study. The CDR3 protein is CASSAGQGANTEAFF. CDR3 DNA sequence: TGTGCCAGCTCAGCGGGACAGGGGGCGAACACTGAAGCTTTCTTT.